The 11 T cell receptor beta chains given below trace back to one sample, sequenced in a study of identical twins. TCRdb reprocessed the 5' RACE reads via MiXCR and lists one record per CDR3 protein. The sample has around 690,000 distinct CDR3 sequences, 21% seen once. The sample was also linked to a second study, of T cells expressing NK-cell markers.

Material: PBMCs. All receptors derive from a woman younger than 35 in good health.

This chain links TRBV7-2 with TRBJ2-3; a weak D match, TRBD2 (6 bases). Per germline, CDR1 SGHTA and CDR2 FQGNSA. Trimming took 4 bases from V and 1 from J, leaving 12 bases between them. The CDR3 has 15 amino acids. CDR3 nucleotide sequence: TGTGCCAGCAGCTCACTAGCTTTCGGCACAGATACGCAGTATTTT. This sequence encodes CASSSLAFGTDTQYF.

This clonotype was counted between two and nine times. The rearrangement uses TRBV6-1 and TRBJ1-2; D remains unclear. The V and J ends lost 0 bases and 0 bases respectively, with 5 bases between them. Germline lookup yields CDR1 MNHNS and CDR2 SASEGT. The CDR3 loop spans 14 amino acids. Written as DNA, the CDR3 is TGTGCCAGCAGTGAAGCGCGCCCTAACTATGGCTACACCTTC. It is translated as CASSEARPNYGYTF.

Here the CDR3 reads CSVPGGYEQYF. The CDR3 nucleotides read TGCAGTGTTCCGGGAGGGTACGAGCAGTACTTC. This rearrangement joins TRBV20-1 to TRBJ2-7; TRBD2 aligns across 8 bases. The germline CDR1 and CDR2 sequences are DFQATT and SNEGSKA (reference sequence). The CDR3 has 11 residues. Trimming removed 7 bases from V and 4 bases from J; junction bases left unmatched: 3.

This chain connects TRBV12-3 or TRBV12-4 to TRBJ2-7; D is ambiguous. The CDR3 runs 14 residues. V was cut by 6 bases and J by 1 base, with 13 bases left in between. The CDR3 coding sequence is TGTGCCAGCAGGGAGTTAGGTGGGTCCTACGAGCAGTACTTC. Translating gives CASRELGGSYEQYF.

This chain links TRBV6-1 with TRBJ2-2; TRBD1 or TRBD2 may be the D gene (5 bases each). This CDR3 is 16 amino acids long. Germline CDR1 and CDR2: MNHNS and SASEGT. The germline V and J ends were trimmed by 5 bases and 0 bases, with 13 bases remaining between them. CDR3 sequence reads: CASSKGPLTNTGELFF. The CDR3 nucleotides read TGTGCCAGCAGTAAGGGACCCCTGACGAACACCGGGGAGCTGTTTTTT.

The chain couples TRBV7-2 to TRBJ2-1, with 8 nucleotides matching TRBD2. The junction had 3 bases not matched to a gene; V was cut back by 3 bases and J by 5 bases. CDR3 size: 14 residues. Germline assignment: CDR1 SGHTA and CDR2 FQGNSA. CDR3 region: CASSFPGGHNEQFF. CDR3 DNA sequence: TGTGCCAGCAGCTTCCCGGGGGGGCACAATGAGCAGTTCTTC.

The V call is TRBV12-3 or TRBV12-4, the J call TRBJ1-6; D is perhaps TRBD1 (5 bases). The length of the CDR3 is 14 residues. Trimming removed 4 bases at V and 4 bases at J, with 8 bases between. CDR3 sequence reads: CASSWTPYNSPLHF. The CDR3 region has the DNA TGTGCCAGCAGTTGGACACCTTATAATTCACCCCTCCACTTT.

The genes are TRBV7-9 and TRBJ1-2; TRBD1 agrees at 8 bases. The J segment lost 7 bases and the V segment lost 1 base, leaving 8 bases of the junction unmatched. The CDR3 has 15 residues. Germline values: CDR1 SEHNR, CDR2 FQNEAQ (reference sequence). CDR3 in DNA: TGTGCCAGCAGCTTAGTCAGGGGGCGAGATTCTGGCTACACCTTC. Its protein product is CASSLVRGRDSGYTF.

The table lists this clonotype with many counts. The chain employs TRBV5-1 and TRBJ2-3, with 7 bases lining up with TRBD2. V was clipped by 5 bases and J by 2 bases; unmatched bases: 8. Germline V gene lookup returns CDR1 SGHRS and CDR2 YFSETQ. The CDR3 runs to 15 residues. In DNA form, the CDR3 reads TGCGCCAGCAGTTACAGACTAGCCGACACAGATACGCAGTATTTT. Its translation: CASSYRLADTDTQYF.

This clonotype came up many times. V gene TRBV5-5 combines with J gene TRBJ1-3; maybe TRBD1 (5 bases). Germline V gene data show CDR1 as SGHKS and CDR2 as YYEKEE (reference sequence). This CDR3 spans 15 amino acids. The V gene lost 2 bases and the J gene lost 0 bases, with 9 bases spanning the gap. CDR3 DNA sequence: TGTGCCAGCAGCTTTATCGACAGCTCTGGAAACACCATATATTTT. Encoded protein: CASSFIDSSGNTIYF. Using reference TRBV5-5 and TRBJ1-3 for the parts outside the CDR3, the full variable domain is DAGVTQSPTHLIKTRGQQVTLRCSPISGHKSVSWYQQVLGQGPQFIFQYYEKEERGRGNFPDRFSARQFPNYSSELNVNALLLGDSALYLCASSFIDSSGNTIYFGEGSWLTVV.

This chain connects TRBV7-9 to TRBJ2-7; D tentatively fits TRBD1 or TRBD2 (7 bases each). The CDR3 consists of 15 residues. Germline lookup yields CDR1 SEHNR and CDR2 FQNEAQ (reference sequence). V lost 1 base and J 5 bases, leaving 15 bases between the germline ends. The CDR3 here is CASSLVQAGGDEQYF. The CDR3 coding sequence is TGTGCCAGCAGCTTAGTACAGGCAGGGGGGGACGAGCAGTACTTC.